A single sample gave rise to the 18 T cell receptor beta chains below, sequenced in a study of technical replicates of blood from a handful of donors. Sequenced by immunoSEQ multiplex PCR; TCRdb stores in-frame clones only, minus some. Of some 50,000 clones in the sample, roughly 94% were seen once. What was sequenced was T cells isolated from PBMCs. These receptors were obtained from a human donor in good health.

The gene calls are TRBV11-3 and TRBJ1-2; 7 nucleotides agree with TRBD1. CDR3 length: 14 residues. Per the germline V gene, CDR1 is SGHNT and CDR2 is YENEEA. V trimming: 1 base; J trimming: 11 bases; junction bases outside the gene matches: 10. CDR3 DNA sequence: TGTGCCAGCAGCTTAGGGGCAGGGGGAGCTGGATACACCTTC. Translating it yields CASSLGAGGAGYTF.

The chain is built from TRBV7-9 and TRBJ1-2, with TRBD1 identical over 9 bases. The CDR3 is 13 residues long. Germline V lookup: CDR1 SEHNR, CDR2 FQNEAQ (reference sequence). The CDR3 here is CASGQGVNYGYTF. DNA for the CDR3: TGTGCTTCGGGACAGGGAGTAAACTATGGCTACACCTTC.

V and J are TRBV7-9 and TRBJ2-5, with D perhaps TRBD2 (7 bases). V lost 11 bases to trimming and J lost 7 bases, with 23 bases between them. The CDR3 runs 14 residues. CDR1 SEHNR and CDR2 FQNEAQ come from the germline V gene (reference sequence). Here the CDR3 reads CASDSGGEGVTQYF. In DNA, the CDR3 is TGTGCCTCCGATTCCGGCGGGGAGGGGGTGACCCAGTACTTC.

A single count supports this clone. The gene calls are TRBV12-5 and TRBJ2-1; the match to TRBD2 covers 9 bases. Germline V gene lookup returns CDR1 LGHNT and CDR2 FRNRAP. J gave up 10 bases and V 6 bases, and 13 bases lay outside the gene matches. The CDR3 loop spans 15 amino acids. The CDR3 is CASGDAGGYSSEQFF. In nucleotides, the CDR3 is TGTGCTAGTGGAGATGCGGGGGGGTACTCCTCAGAGCAGTTCTTC. The full variable domain, in which reference TRBV12-5 and TRBJ2-1 provide the parts outside the CDR3, is DARVTQTPRHKVTEMGQEVTMRCQPILGHNTVFWYRQTMMQGLELLAYFRNRAPLDDSGMPKDRFSAEMPDATLATLKIQPSEPRDSAVYFCASGDAGGYSSEQFFGPGTRLTVL.

CDR3 sequence reads: CASSRGQGDGWEQYF. Here the CDR3 DNA reads TGCGCCAGCAGCAGGGGACAGGGGGACGGTTGGGAGCAGTACTTC. The chain joins TRBV5-1 to TRBJ2-7, with TRBD1 identical over 11 bases. CDR3 length: 15 amino acids. Germline V gene lookup returns CDR1 SGHRS and CDR2 YFSETQ. V lost 4 bases and J lost 7; bases outside the gene matches: 10.

J is TRBJ2-3 and V is TRBV29-1; 8 bases align to TRBD2. CDR3 length: 16 residues. Per the germline V gene, CDR1 is SQVTM and CDR2 is ANQGSEA. With V trimmed by 3 bases and J by 2 bases, 10 bases remained unmatched. The CDR3 coding sequence is TGCAGCGTTGATGGTCCTGCGGGGGGCGACACAGATACGCAGTATTTT. Translating it yields CSVDGPAGGDTDTQYF.

The CDR3 DNA reads TGTGCCAGCAGCTTAGTTATAGGGGAGGTCGACACTGAAGCTTTCTTT. The encoded protein is CASSLVIGEVDTEAFF. V is TRBV7-9 and J is TRBJ1-1; TRBD1 is a possible D gene (5 bases). Germline V gene sequence: CDR1 SEHNR, CDR2 FQNEAQ (reference sequence). The length of the CDR3 is 16 residues. Trimming took 1 base from V and 3 from J, leaving 15 bases between them.

The chain uses TRBV11-2 and TRBJ2-2, with TRBD1 identical over 10 bases. The CDR3 has 18 amino acids. V was clipped by 5 bases and J by 7 bases; unmatched bases: 16. CDR1 and CDR2 from the germline V gene are SGHAT and FQNNGV. The CDR3 sequence is CASSRRQGATERGGELFF. CDR3 nucleotide sequence: TGTGCCAGCAGCCGCCGACAGGGGGCCACGGAACGTGGCGGGGAGCTGTTTTTT.

This chain joins TRBV6-6 and TRBJ1-1; D unclear. The V end was cut by 7 bases, the J end by 8 bases, with 14 bases between. The CDR3 is 12 amino acids. Germline lookup yields CDR1 MNHNY and CDR2 SVGAGI (reference sequence). This CDR3 is CASTPTPYEAFF. For the CDR3, the DNA is TGTGCCAGCACCCCTACCCCCTACGAAGCTTTCTTT.

The chain is built from TRBV14 and TRBJ2-7; D remains ambiguous. The germline V gene has CDR1 SGHDN and CDR2 FVKESK. There are 12 residues in the CDR3. V lost 5 bases, J lost 3 bases, and 8 bases lay in between. In DNA, the CDR3 is TGTGCCAGCAGCATACGAGACTACGAGCAGTACTTC. Protein sequence: CASSIRDYEQYF. The complete variable domain, with remaining parts taken from reference TRBV14 and TRBJ2-7, reads EAGVTQFPSHSVIEKGQTVTLRCDPISGHDNLYWYRRVMGKEIKFLLHFVKESKQDESGMPNNRFLAERTGGTYSTLKVQPAELEDSGVYFCASSIRDYEQYFGPGTRLTVT.

V gene TRBV29-1 combines with J gene TRBJ2-3; TRBD2 matches 10 bases. V was pared by 3 bases and J by 1 base, with 19 bases of the junction left unmatched. Germline V CDR1 and CDR2: SQVTM, ANQGSEA. The CDR3 contains 20 residues. CDR3 coding DNA: TGCAGCGTTGACGGAACACTAGCGGGGACCTCTAGGATCGGCACAGATACGCAGTATTTT. Translating gives CSVDGTLAGTSRIGTDTQYF.

The chain uses TRBV18 and TRBJ1-5; D uncertain. The length of the CDR3 is 15 residues. Trimming took 3 bases from V and 0 from J, leaving 9 bases between them. Per germline, CDR1 KGHSH and CDR2 LQKENI. The DNA for the CDR3 is TGTGCCAGCTCACCGGTCGAACTTAGCAATCAGCCCCAGCATTTT. It encodes CASSPVELSNQPQHF.

The chain recombines TRBV7-6 with TRBJ2-5; D is possibly TRBD2 (6 bases). CDR1 and CDR2 from the germline V gene are SGHVS and FNYEAQ. The ends were cut back, 3 bases at V and 2 bases at J, with 10 bases in the middle. This CDR3 has 14 amino acids. The CDR3 loop is CASSLGLIQETQYF. DNA for the CDR3: TGTGCCAGCAGCTTGGGACTGATACAAGAGACCCAGTACTTC.

This chain connects TRBV6-6 to TRBJ2-1; D unresolved. The germline V gene encodes CDR1 MNHNY and CDR2 SVGAGI (reference sequence). This CDR3 comprises 11 residues. V was clipped by 3 bases and J by 7 bases, with 4 bases between them. The DNA for the CDR3 is TGTGCCAGCAGTTATCAAAATGAGCAGTTCTTC. It codes for CASSYQNEQFF.

This clone has a handful of counts. The rearrangement joins TRBV28 to TRBJ2-1; D might be TRBD2 (7 bases). V lost 2 bases and J 14 bases, leaving 16 bases between the germline ends. The V gene's germline CDR1 is MDHEN and CDR2 SYDVKM. The CDR3 totals 13 residues. CDR3: CASSLSAGAGKFF. The DNA of the CDR3 is TGTGCCAGCAGTTTAAGTGCGGGGGCGGGGAAGTTCTTC.

The V gene is TRBV28, the J gene TRBJ2-2; TRBD2 matches 14 bases. With V trimmed by 10 bases and J by 4 bases, 11 bases remained unmatched. The CDR3 length is 17 residues. CDR1 is MDHEN, CDR2 SYDVKM, per germline. CDR3 protein: CAIPSGTSGRGTGELFF. Here the CDR3 DNA reads TGTGCCATCCCGTCCGGGACTAGCGGGAGAGGCACCGGGGAGCTGTTTTTT.

The chain combines TRBV15 with TRBJ1-5, with 7 positions matching TRBD1. Trimming took 4 bases from V and 6 from J; bases not matched to a gene: 6. This CDR3 region has 14 residues. Germline-derived CDR1 and CDR2 are LNHNV and YYDKDF (reference sequence). This CDR3 reads CATSIRAGGQPQHF. For the CDR3, the DNA is TGTGCCACCAGCATCAGGGCAGGGGGTCAGCCCCAGCATTTT. Looking up the rest from reference TRBV15 and TRBJ1-5 gives the full variable domain: DAMVIQNPRYQVTQFGKPVTLSCSQTLNHNVMYWYQQKSSQAPKLLFHYYDKDFNNEADTPDNFQSRRPNTSFCFLDIRSPGLGDTAMYLCATSIRAGGQPQHFGDGTRLSIL.

V and J are TRBV29-1 and TRBJ2-1, with TRBD1 matching 9 bases. The ends lost 3 bases at V and 10 bases at J; junction bases unmatched: 4. The CDR3 has 12 residues. Germline lookup yields CDR1 SQVTM and CDR2 ANQGSEA. The CDR3 sequence is CSVDGTGYEQFF. CDR3 bases: TGCAGCGTTGACGGGACAGGGTACGAGCAGTTCTTC.